This T cell receptor (beta chain) emerged from a study of blood T cell repertoires in COVID-19. Study overall: The United States, Italy and Spain were the sources of the acute and convalescent COVID-19 samples. Sample material is recorded as cDNA or gDNA derived from T cells, B-cell-depleted T cells, or PBMCs.

As originally analysed: Estimates of nucleated cell counts were drawn from the amplification of reference gene primers. The protocol was immunoSEQ multiplex PCR, while the TCRdb copy is restricted to in-frame clones and leaves out a portion. V and J calls and clone size come straight from that table; D and trimming were deduced from the DNA. The sample includes tens of thousands of clones, more than 60% of them seen just once. This clone was counted once. Germline V CDR1 and CDR2: SGHAT, FQNNGV. The CDR3 is 15 amino acids. V lost 5 bases to trimming and J lost 4 bases; unmatched junction nucleotides: 10.

The rearrangement joins TRBV11-2 to TRBJ1-1, with 7 positions matching TRBD1. The material sequenced was peripheral blood. This receptor was identified in a woman between 70 and 85 years old with acute or convalescent COVID-19. The CDR3 DNA follows: TGTGCCAGCAGCGCCGTGGACAGGAAGAGCACTGAAGCTTTCTTT. Its protein product is CASSAVDRKSTEAFF.